This T cell receptor beta chain is drawn from a study of blood T cell repertoires in COVID-19. On the study more broadly: The samples span acute and convalescent COVID-19 from the United States, Italy and Spain. PBMCs, B-cell-depleted T cells, or T cells provided the cDNA or gDNA that made up the material.

Per the original methods: Scientists estimated how many nucleated cells there were by amplifying reference gene primers. TCRdb's copy holds only in-frame clones and misses some; the assay was immunoSEQ multiplex PCR. V and J calls and clone size come straight from that table; D and trimming were deduced from the DNA. The data contain 2,500 to 4,000 clones, roughly nine tenths of them singletons. J was trimmed by 1 base and V by 5 bases; bases with no gene match: 3. Germline values: CDR1 SEHNR, CDR2 FQNEAQ (reference sequence). The CDR3 loop spans 15 amino acids. Material: peripheral blood. V is TRBV7-9 and J is TRBJ1-4, with 8 bases aligning to TRBD1. The TCR comes from a human donor with active COVID-19. The donor label of this sample is uncertain. Here the CDR3 DNA reads TGTGCCAGCAGCCTTGACAGGGGAACTAATGAAAAACTGTTTTTT. Encoded protein: CASSLDRGTNEKLFF.